The 29 T cell receptor beta chains given below trace back to one sample, sequenced in a study of blood T cell repertoires in COVID-19. TCRdb keeps only in-frame clones here, not all; method: immunoSEQ multiplex PCR. The table has 400,000 or so clones, roughly 88% seen once. Sequenced: PBMCs or T cells enriched from blood (not recorded which). The source is a woman between 35 and 50 years old with acute COVID-19.

The CDR3: CASSLEPGYGYTF. The CDR3 coding sequence is TGCGCCAGCAGCTTGGAGCCAGGCTATGGCTACACCTTC. The J gene is TRBJ1-2, the V gene TRBV5-1; no reliable D call. The CDR3 has 13 residues. Looked up from germline, CDR1 is SGHRS and CDR2 is YFSETQ. V lost 0 bases to trimming and J lost 4 bases, with 7 bases between them.

The chain carries TRBV24-1 and TRBJ1-1, with D perhaps TRBD1 (5 bases). Germline V gene sequence: CDR1 KGHDR, CDR2 SFDVKD. The CDR3 length is 14 residues. V was clipped by 7 bases and J by 3 bases, with 14 bases between them. CDR3 nucleotide sequence: TGTGCCACCAGGGGACTGGCCGGGGACACTGAAGCTTTCTTT. This codes for CATRGLAGDTEAFF.

The chain employs TRBV30 and TRBJ2-5, with D tentatively TRBD2 (6 bases). Trimming left V 2 bases short and J 5 bases short, with 15 bases between. The V gene's germline CDR1 is GTSNPN and CDR2 SVGIG (reference sequence). There are 14 residues in the CDR3. Written as DNA, the CDR3 is TGTGCCTGGAGTAAATTCGCGGGGATGGAGACCCAGTACTTC. Protein sequence: CAWSKFAGMETQYF.

This clone was counted only a few times. J is TRBJ1-2 and V is TRBV12-3 or TRBV12-4; maybe TRBD1 (6 bases). V was trimmed by 6 bases and J by 8 bases, leaving 16 bases between them. The CDR3 runs to 13 residues. The CDR3 DNA reads TGTGCCAGCAGACCGCAGGGGCTTTGGGGCTACACCTTC. It is translated as CASRPQGLWGYTF.

The chain links TRBV4-1 to TRBJ1-6; possibly TRBD1 for D (6 bases). Germline V lookup: CDR1 MGHRA, CDR2 YSYEKL. The CDR3 has 19 residues. V was trimmed by 4 bases and J by 6 bases, leaving 25 bases between them. CDR3 DNA sequence: TGCGCCAGCAGCCCCCCCGCCGGGACAAGACTTGATGGTAATTCACCCCTCCACTTT. It is translated as CASSPPAGTRLDGNSPLHF.

The chain recombines TRBV19 with TRBJ2-1; D possibly corresponds to TRBD2 (5 bases). Germline CDR1 reads LNHDA; CDR2 reads SQIVND (reference sequence). Between the trimmed V and J ends, which lost 10 bases and 4 bases, there was a span of 17 bases. This CDR3 has 14 amino acids. CDR3 sequence reads: CATGGGSSYNEQFF. The CDR3 DNA reads TGTGCCACCGGCGGCGGGTCGTCTTACAATGAGCAGTTCTTC.

The rearrangement uses TRBV7-9 and TRBJ2-5; possibly TRBD1 for D (6 bases). V lost 7 bases and J lost 3, with 15 bases in between. This CDR3 region has 14 residues. Germline V lookup: CDR1 SEHNR, CDR2 FQNEAQ (reference sequence). Here the CDR3 DNA reads TGTGCCAGCAACACAGGGAAGGTAAAAGAGACCCAGTACTTC. Its protein product is CASNTGKVKETQYF.

The chain uses TRBV12-3 or TRBV12-4 and TRBJ2-2; no clear D gene. V was trimmed by 5 bases and J by 4 bases, leaving 8 bases between them. CDR3 length equals 13 residues. CDR3 nucleotide sequence: TGTGCCAGCAGTCTCCTACTCACCGGGGAGCTGTTTTTT. It encodes CASSLLLTGELFF.

The chain links TRBV30 to TRBJ1-2; D remains ambiguous. The CDR3 is 11 amino acids. V was trimmed by 5 bases and J by 8 bases, leaving 12 bases between them. Germline values: CDR1 GTSNPN, CDR2 SVGIG (reference sequence). The chain's CDR3 is CAWGGGFGYTF. Written as DNA, the CDR3 is TGTGCCTGGGGCGGTGGGTTCGGCTACACCTTC.

The V call is TRBV3-1 (or the pseudogene TRBV3-2), the J call TRBJ2-3; 15 positions match TRBD2. V was pared by 4 bases and J by 2 bases, with 4 bases of the junction left unmatched. Germline V gene data show CDR1 as LGHDT and CDR2 as YNNKEL (reference sequence). The CDR3 runs to 17 residues. As DNA, the CDR3 is TGTGCCAGCAGCCGGGGACTAGCGGGGGGACTCACAGATACGCAGTATTTT. Translated: CASSRGLAGGLTDTQYF.

This chain links TRBV9 with TRBJ2-3, with TRBD2 identical over 12 bases. Per the germline V gene, CDR1 is SGDLS and CDR2 is YYNGEE. Trimming removed 3 bases from V and 7 bases from J; junction bases left unmatched: 9. The length of the CDR3 is 16 residues. CDR3 residues: CASSEASGGAWNTQYF. The CDR3, as DNA: TGTGCCAGCAGCGAGGCTAGCGGGGGGGCCTGGAATACGCAGTATTTT.

This rearrangement joins TRBV28 to TRBJ2-1, with 7 bases that match TRBD1. The CDR3 extends over 13 amino acids. V shed 6 bases, J shed 6 bases, and the junction held 5 bases outside the gene matches. Germline lookup yields CDR1 MDHEN and CDR2 SYDVKM. CDR3 DNA sequence: TGTGCCAGCAGACAGGGGTATATCAATGAGCAGTTCTTC. Its protein product is CASRQGYINEQFF.

V usage is TRBV6-5 and J usage is TRBJ1-2; D may be TRBD1 (6 bases). Germline values: CDR1 MNHEY, CDR2 SVGAGI. Trimming removed 0 bases at V and 4 bases at J, with 12 bases between. The CDR3 loop spans 15 amino acids. CDR3 nucleotide sequence: TGTGCCAGCAGTTACTCTACAGGGATCGGCTATGGCTACACCTTC. It specifies CASSYSTGIGYGYTF.

This chain connects TRBV20-1 to TRBJ2-5, with D possibly matching TRBD2 (6 bases). V gave up 3 bases and J gave up 2 bases, with 13 bases separating them. There are 14 residues in the CDR3. Looked up from germline, CDR1 is DFQATT and CDR2 is SNEGSKA (reference sequence). DNA of the CDR3: TGCAGTGCTAGTCTTACGGGACTGCAAGAGACCCAGTACTTC. It translates to CSASLTGLQETQYF.

This chain uses TRBV5-1 with TRBJ2-2; D possibly corresponds to TRBD1 (6 bases). Germline V gene lookup returns CDR1 SGHRS and CDR2 YFSETQ. Between the trimmed V and J ends, which lost 7 bases and 0 bases, there was a span of 13 bases. The CDR3 spans 15 residues. The CDR3: CASRTGQTNTGELFF. Here the CDR3 DNA reads TGCGCCAGCCGAACCGGACAGACGAACACCGGGGAGCTGTTTTTT.

Points on this clone: Other DNA sequences within the sample encode an identical CDR3. The chain has TRBV7-6 and TRBJ1-5, with D unresolved. Deletions cut 2 bases from V and 2 bases from J, with 16 bases between. Looked up from germline, CDR1 is SGHVS and CDR2 is FNYEAQ. The CDR3 contains 17 residues. The CDR3 spells CASSLRAGEAGNQPQHF. CDR3 bases: TGTGCCAGCAGCTTACGCGCGGGAGAAGCAGGCAATCAGCCCCAGCATTTT.

The rearrangement links TRBV7-2 to TRBJ1-2, with D uncertain. V lost 3 bases and J 2 bases, leaving 10 bases between the germline ends. The length of the CDR3 is 14 residues. The germline gives CDR1 SGHTA, CDR2 FQGNSA. The CDR3 spells CASSLEVTNYGYTF. The CDR3 DNA reads as TGTGCCAGCAGCTTGGAGGTGACAAACTATGGCTACACCTTC.

The chain combines TRBV5-8 with TRBJ2-3, with D possibly being TRBD2 (7 bases). CDR3 size: 16 residues. Germline V gene lookup returns CDR1 SGHTS and CDR2 YDEGEE. The ends were cut back, 3 bases at V and 1 base at J, with 15 bases in the middle. The CDR3 sequence: CASSYRGGDRTDTQYF. The CDR3 DNA is TGTGCCAGCAGCTATCGAGGGGGGGACCGCACAGATACGCAGTATTTT.

This rearrangement joins TRBV7-8 to TRBJ1-2, with D perhaps matching TRBD1 (6 bases). Germline loops: CDR1 SGHVS, CDR2 FQNEAQ. The CDR3 has 15 residues. Trimming cost V 2 bases and J 10 bases, with 20 bases left between them. CDR3 bases: TGTGCCAGCAGCTTATCCGAAATCCCCAGGGGAGTCTACACCTTC. Its translation: CASSLSEIPRGVYTF.

This chain connects TRBV5-6 to TRBJ1-2; D unresolved. V dropped 2 bases and J dropped 3 bases, with 11 bases sitting between them. The germline CDR1 and CDR2 sequences are SGHDT and YYEEEE. The CDR3 has 14 residues. CDR3 in DNA: TGTGCCAGCAGCTTCTGGCTGATCCACTATGGCTACACCTTC. This sequence encodes CASSFWLIHYGYTF.

The chain carries TRBV13 and TRBJ1-4; no clear D. This CDR3 region has 14 residues. From germline, CDR1 is PRHDT and CDR2 FYEKMQ (reference sequence). V gave up 5 bases and J gave up 4 bases, with 11 bases separating them. This CDR3 reads CASSPEDLNEKLFF. The CDR3 DNA reads TGTGCCAGCAGCCCGGAGGACCTTAATGAAAAACTGTTTTTT.

V gene TRBV5-4 combines with J gene TRBJ1-6; TRBD1 matches at 9 bases. This CDR3 has 16 residues. Trimming at V came to 3 bases and at J to 7 bases, leaving 8 bases not matched to a gene. Looked up from germline, CDR1 is SGHNT and CDR2 is YYREEE (reference sequence). The CDR3 DNA is TGTGCCAGCAGCTCACGACAGGGGGTCAAAAATTCACCCCTCCACTTT. The encoded protein is CASSSRQGVKNSPLHF.

The V and J genes are TRBV27 and TRBJ1-4; 8 bases are a match to TRBD1. V shed 5 bases, J shed 3 bases, and the junction held 8 bases outside the gene matches. The germline V gene has CDR1 MNHEY and CDR2 SMNVEV (reference sequence). This CDR3 has 16 amino acids. CDR3 nucleotides: TGTGCCAGCAGTCAGACAGGGGCAGAAGCTAATGAAAAACTGTTTTTT. Its protein is CASSQTGAEANEKLFF.

The genes are TRBV10-3 and TRBJ2-3, with 13 bases lining up with TRBD2. CDR3 length: 17 amino acids. With V trimmed by 6 bases and J by 2 bases, 8 bases remained unmatched. Germline V gives CDR1 ENHRY, CDR2 SYGVKD. In DNA form, the CDR3 reads TGTGCCATCAGAAGACTAGCGGGGGGCTCCGACACAGATACGCAGTATTTT. Translating gives CAIRRLAGGSDTDTQYF.

The rearrangement links TRBV13 to TRBJ1-1; 8 bases align to TRBD1. This CDR3 has 14 amino acids. With V trimmed by 5 bases and J by 5 bases, 7 bases remained unmatched. CDR1 PRHDT and CDR2 FYEKMQ come from the germline V gene (reference sequence). The CDR3 loop reads CASSHLTGATEAFF. For the CDR3, the DNA is TGTGCCAGCAGCCACCTGACAGGGGCTACTGAAGCTTTCTTT.

The chain recombines TRBV27 with TRBJ1-1; 12 bases agree with TRBD1. CDR3 size: 17 residues. The germline CDR1 and CDR2 sequences are MNHEY and SMNVEV (reference sequence). V was pared by 2 bases and J by 6 bases, with 10 bases of the junction left unmatched. CDR3 in amino acids: CASSLGTGGNKEAEAFF. In nucleotides, the CDR3 is TGTGCCAGCAGTTTAGGGACAGGGGGCAATAAAGAAGCTGAAGCTTTCTTT.

This chain connects TRBV9 to TRBJ1-4; D uncertain. The germline V gene encodes CDR1 SGDLS and CDR2 YYNGEE. There are 13 residues in the CDR3. Trimming removed 0 bases from V and 10 bases from J, with 10 bases in between. The CDR3 nucleotides read TGTGCCAGCAGCGTAGATTCTTTCGGAAAACTGTTTTTT. Translation gives CASSVDSFGKLFF.

The gene calls are TRBV30 and TRBJ1-5, with 7 bases identical to TRBD1. J lost 8 bases, V lost 1 base, and 5 bases had no gene match. Germline CDR1 GTSNPN, CDR2 SVGIG (reference sequence). The CDR3 extends over 13 amino acids. This CDR3 reads CAWSGQGREPQHF. CDR3 bases: TGTGCCTGGAGTGGACAGGGTAGGGAGCCCCAGCATTTT.

This clone came up once. The chain is built from TRBV6-5 and TRBJ1-6; 7 nucleotides align to TRBD1. The CDR3 is 15 residues long. V trimming: 6 bases; J trimming: 8 bases; junction bases outside the gene matches: 10. Germline-derived CDR1 and CDR2 are MNHEY and SVGAGI. The CDR3 DNA follows: TGTGCCAGCAGGCCCGCCGGGACAGAGGATTCACCCCTCCACTTT. The encoded protein is CASRPAGTEDSPLHF.